This T cell receptor beta chain was sequenced during a study of T-cell memory formation after mild COVID-19. Study-wide background: Clusters were largely donor specific. General observations from the study: Certain responding clones were present in pre-infection memory, suggesting participation of cross-reactive memory. Mostly located in CM and EM were contracting CD4+ clones, with contracting CD8+ clones located in EMRA.

UMIs and sample barcodes were carried by the TCR alpha and TCR beta cDNA libraries that 5'RACE produced using constant-segment primers. TCRdb reprocessed the 5' RACE reads via MiXCR and lists one record per CDR3 protein. The sample has more than 450,000 distinct CDR3 sequences; 15% to 20% are singletons. Germline CDR1 DFQATT, CDR2 SNEGSKA (reference sequence). The CDR3 length is 13 residues. The V and J ends lost 7 bases and 1 base, in that order; junction bases with no gene match: 4. This clonotype has just a few counts. Antigen unknown. V gene TRBV20-1 combines with J gene TRBJ2-3; 8 positions agree with TRBD2. The TCR sequence derives from an adult woman who had mild COVID-19 (a few samples of this study predate the infection). Cell type and time point are not known. The sample taken for sequencing was PBMCs or a T cell subset sorted from them (not recorded which). The CDR3 is CSVPGGGTDTQYF. The CDR3 region has the DNA TGCAGTGTCCCGGGGGGGGGCACAGATACGCAGTATTTT.